Presented here are 24 T cell receptor beta chains from one specimen sequenced in a study of CD8 T cells in Susac syndrome. Reverse transcription used about 0.45 to 1 ug RNA and random hexamers. TCRdb reanalysed the immunoSEQ multiplex PCR reads using MiXCR and keeps one entry per CDR3 protein. This sample has 150,000 to 250,000 distinct CDR3 sequences, with roughly 96% found just once. The source material was CD4+ T cells from PBMCs. The receptors here all came from a human donor with multiple sclerosis.

DNA for the CDR3: TGCAGTAGCGGGAGAACGTCCTACAATGAGCAGTTCTTC. Amino acids: CSSGRTSYNEQFF. The chain employs TRBV20-1 and TRBJ2-1; the match to TRBD2 covers 8 bases. The CDR3 sequence is 13 residues long. Losses at the gene ends were 8 bases for V and 1 base for J; bases not matched to a gene: 4. Germline assignment: CDR1 DFQATT and CDR2 SNEGSKA (reference sequence).

The chain employs TRBV30 and TRBJ1-2; 7 positions agree with TRBD1. V lost 8 bases to trimming and J lost 6 bases; unmatched junction nucleotides: 9. This CDR3 contains 12 residues. Germline V gene lookup returns CDR1 GTSNPN and CDR2 SVGIG (reference sequence). The CDR3 sequence is CARQGEGDGYTF. For the CDR3, the DNA is TGTGCCAGACAGGGTGAGGGAGATGGCTACACCTTC.

The rearrangement uses TRBV30 and TRBJ1-2, with D perhaps matching TRBD1 (6 bases). Trimming removed 4 bases at V and 7 bases at J, with 19 bases between. CDR3 length: 14 residues. The germline V gene has CDR1 GTSNPN and CDR2 SVGIG (reference sequence). The CDR3 DNA is TGTGCCTGGACGCCACAGGGTTCCTCGATTGGCTACACCTTC. This sequence encodes CAWTPQGSSIGYTF.

J is TRBJ1-1 and V is TRBV30; D uncertain. V was shortened by 8 bases and J by 5 bases, with 12 bases between the two germline ends. The CDR3 is 11 residues long. CDR1 is GTSNPN, CDR2 SVGIG, per germline (reference sequence). The CDR3 is CAAPIGTEAFF. CDR3 sequence (DNA): TGTGCCGCCCCCATTGGGACTGAAGCTTTCTTT.

The genes are TRBV3-1 and TRBJ1-2; no reliable D call. Germline V gene lookup returns CDR1 LGHDT and CDR2 YNNKEL (reference sequence). This CDR3 spans 14 amino acids. Trimming removed 0 bases at V and 6 bases at J, with 11 bases between. The CDR3 DNA sequence: TGTGCCAGCAGCCAAGATCGGAGGGCGCATGGCTACACCTTC. This sequence encodes CASSQDRRAHGYTF.

The genes are TRBV29-1 and TRBJ2-7; D possibly uses TRBD1 or TRBD2 (5 bases each). CDR1 and CDR2 (germline): SQVTM, ANQGSEA. This CDR3 has 13 amino acids. The CDR3 reads CSFKRGPSGEQYF. The CDR3 DNA sequence: TGCAGTTTTAAACGGGGCCCCTCGGGGGAGCAGTACTTC.

The chain joins TRBV27 to TRBJ2-1, with a possible D match to TRBD2 (6 bases). The CDR3 consists of 17 residues. V was cut by 4 bases and J by 5 bases, with 21 bases left in between. Germline-derived CDR1 and CDR2 are MNHEY and SMNVEV (reference sequence). Written as DNA, the CDR3 is TGTGCCAGCAGTTCTCCGATACGGGGAGGCGCAAACAATGAGCAGTTCTTC. Translating it yields CASSSPIRGGANNEQFF.

This chain connects TRBV19 to TRBJ1-5; no clear D gene. V lost 3 bases, J lost 5 bases, and 11 bases lay in between. In germline, CDR1 is LNHDA, CDR2 SQIVND (reference sequence). The CDR3 consists of 14 residues. CDR3 loop: CASSMGRRHQPQHF. The CDR3 DNA reads as TGTGCCAGTAGTATGGGCAGGAGGCATCAGCCCCAGCATTTT.

The rearrangement joins TRBV29-1 to TRBJ1-1; the D is unclear. The CDR3 consists of 12 residues. Germline lookup yields CDR1 SQVTM and CDR2 ANQGSEA. Trimming pared 7 bases from V and 11 bases from J, leaving 20 bases between. As DNA, the CDR3 is TGCAGCGCCGTCCCGGGTAGCCTCGATGCTTTCTTT. Residues: CSAVPGSLDAFF.

This clonotype appeared once. This chain uses TRBV12-3 or TRBV12-4 with TRBJ2-7; 7 nucleotides agree with TRBD1. V was pared by 5 bases and J by 6 bases, with 7 bases of the junction left unmatched. The CDR3 spans 13 residues. The CDR3 region has the DNA TGTGCCAGCAGTCACCTGACAGGGTTCGAGCAGTACTTC. As protein: CASSHLTGFEQYF.

The chain recombines TRBV29-1 with TRBJ2-1; no reliable D call. The V gene lost 5 bases and the J gene lost 9 bases, with 14 bases spanning the gap. The CDR3 sequence is 12 residues long. Germline assignment: CDR1 SQVTM and CDR2 ANQGSEA. The CDR3: CSVLQPDGEQFF. In DNA, the CDR3 is TGCAGCGTTCTACAACCGGACGGTGAGCAGTTCTTC.

The CDR3 DNA sequence: TGCAGTGCCATTCCTAGCTCCTACAATGAGCAGTTCTTC. It is translated as CSAIPSSYNEQFF. The chain employs TRBV20-1 and TRBJ2-1; no clear D. The CDR3 totals 13 residues. V lost 6 bases to trimming and J lost 0 bases, with 9 bases between them. The germline gives CDR1 DFQATT, CDR2 SNEGSKA (reference sequence).

This chain connects TRBV9 to TRBJ1-2, with 9 bases matching TRBD1. CDR1 is SGDLS and CDR2 is YYNGEE in the germline V gene. Trimming took 4 bases from V and 8 from J; bases not matched to a gene: 12. The CDR3 is 15 amino acids. The CDR3 reads CASSLQSQGAGGYTF. The DNA for the CDR3 is TGTGCCAGCAGCTTGCAATCACAGGGGGCAGGAGGCTACACCTTC.

V is TRBV7-9 and J is TRBJ2-7; either TRBD1 or TRBD2 may fit D (5 bases each). Germline V gene data show CDR1 as SEHNR and CDR2 as FQNEAQ (reference sequence). CDR3 length equals 14 residues. V lost 3 bases, J lost 3 bases, and 12 bases lay in between. CDR3 amino acids: CASSFRGENYEQYF. CDR3 nucleotide sequence: TGTGCCAGCAGCTTTAGAGGGGAGAACTACGAGCAGTACTTC.

This clonotype was counted once. The CDR3 nucleotides are TGTGCCAGCAGCGTAGACAGAAACTCTGGAAACACCATATATTTT. Translating it yields CASSVDRNSGNTIYF. This rearrangement joins TRBV9 to TRBJ1-3; D unresolved. Germline-derived CDR1 and CDR2 are SGDLS and YYNGEE. CDR3 length: 15 residues. Trimming shortened V by 0 bases and J by 0 bases, and 7 bases separated the two germline ends.

The chain carries TRBV28 and TRBJ2-5, with TRBD2 as a possible D gene (7 bases). The germline V gene has CDR1 MDHEN and CDR2 SYDVKM. The CDR3 is 16 residues long. V was pared by 6 bases and J by 4 bases, with 21 bases between. CDR3 loop: CASSTGGGTVGETQYF. DNA for the CDR3: TGTGCCAGCAGCACGGGGGGCGGGACGGTAGGAGAGACCCAGTACTTC.

The V gene is TRBV20-1, the J gene TRBJ1-5; D remains ambiguous. This CDR3 has 13 amino acids. V lost 5 bases to trimming and J lost 5 bases, with 13 bases between them. Germline values: CDR1 DFQATT, CDR2 SNEGSKA (reference sequence). The CDR3 reads CSAEKDGYQPQHF. For the CDR3, the DNA is TGCAGTGCTGAAAAGGACGGGTATCAGCCCCAGCATTTT.

The V and J genes are TRBV20-1 and TRBJ2-1; D is unclear. With 6 bases removed from V and 9 bases from J, the gap between germline ends came to 12 bases. The CDR3 length is 11 residues. Germline V gives CDR1 DFQATT, CDR2 SNEGSKA (reference sequence). The DNA of the CDR3 is TGCAGTGCCGGCGGTAGCTTTGAGCAGTTCTTC. This sequence encodes CSAGGSFEQFF.

The chain has TRBV12-3 or TRBV12-4 and TRBJ2-4, with 8 bases fitting TRBD1. V shed 3 bases, J shed 0 bases, and the junction held 10 bases outside the gene matches. There are 18 residues in the CDR3. The CDR3 DNA follows: TGTGCCAGCAGTTTTGGACAGGGAAAGAGAGTAGCCAAAAACATTCAGTACTTC. Protein: CASSFGQGKRVAKNIQYF.

This chain connects TRBV29-1 to TRBJ2-1, with D perhaps matching TRBD1 (5 bases). V lost 7 bases to trimming and J lost 4 bases, with 14 bases between them. Germline lookup yields CDR1 SQVTM and CDR2 ANQGSEA. The CDR3 spans 13 residues. In DNA, the CDR3 is TGCAGCGGGAGTTCTCGACAGTACAATGAGCAGTTCTTC. As protein: CSGSSRQYNEQFF.

This clonotype was seen just once. The V and J genes are TRBV27 and TRBJ1-1; TRBD1 might be the D (6 bases). The germline gives CDR1 MNHEY, CDR2 SMNVEV (reference sequence). V was trimmed by 2 bases and J by 4 bases, leaving 11 bases between them. The CDR3 length is 14 residues. The CDR3 DNA is TGTGCCAGCAGTTTAAGGGACACCTTCACTGAAGCTTTCTTT. Amino acid sequence: CASSLRDTFTEAFF.

The chain carries TRBV24-1 and TRBJ2-5; D possibly corresponds to TRBD1 (6 bases). CDR3 length equals 16 residues. V was trimmed by 4 bases and J by 2 bases, leaving 16 bases between them. Germline values: CDR1 KGHDR, CDR2 SFDVKD. The DNA of the CDR3 is TGTGCCACCAGTGACCCCGTCGACAGGAGACAAGAGACCCAGTACTTC. Encoded protein: CATSDPVDRRQETQYF.

The chain uses TRBV9 and TRBJ1-2, with D hard to call. The length of the CDR3 is 14 residues. V lost 1 base and J lost 1, with 8 bases in between. Germline loops: CDR1 SGDLS, CDR2 YYNGEE. The CDR3 is CASSVTDINYGYTF. CDR3 in DNA: TGTGCCAGCAGCGTAACAGATATTAACTATGGCTACACCTTC.

The J gene is TRBJ2-7, the V gene TRBV12-5, with 9 bases identical to TRBD2. The germline V gene encodes CDR1 LGHNT and CDR2 FRNRAP. Unmatched junction bases numbered 6, after V lost 6 bases and J lost 0 bases. The CDR3 length is 15 residues. CDR3 coding DNA: TGTGCTAGTGGCCCCGGACTAGCGTTCTCCTACGAGCAGTACTTC. Translating it yields CASGPGLAFSYEQYF.